This section outlines one TCR beta chain sequence together with its context. What antigen it recognizes has not been identified. A single base separates this from a much larger clone, so it may be a read error. TCRbeta-specific cDNA was reverse-transcribed from approximately 0.5 ug total RNA using a constant-region primer and ProtoScript II reverse transcriptase. The TCRbeta libraries were prepared through three rounds of nested multiplex PCR following a slightly modified ARM-PCR procedure. Multiplex TRBV1-TRBV30 forward primers and a Cbeta reverse primer were used in the first two PCR rounds, each of which was run for 9 to 11 cycles. Sample barcodes and Illumina adapters were added in a final 25-cycle PCR using Deep VentR polymerase. Amplicons of 200-500 bp were gel-purified with a QIAquick gel extraction kit before sequencing. TCRbeta amplicons were sequenced on an Illumina HiSeq 2500 with 250-bp paired-end reads. Per the authors' processing: Reads were quality-trimmed with Trimmomatic v0.33, and paired reads were merged with FLASH v1.2.11 to recover full CDR3 sequences. V, D and J germline segments were assigned to the rearranged TCRbeta sequences by MiGEC v1.2.1b. Clonotype statistics and Shannon-Wiener diversity indices were computed with VDJtools v1.0.0. To cut down on sampling bias, every analysis after diversity analysis relied on just the 250 most abundant clonotypes from each sample. In TCRdb, the public reads were trimmed at Q25 with fastp and aligned with MiXCR, with productive beta chains retained. Entries that share a CDR3 protein sequence are merged under the most common genes and DNA. TCRdb's processing, not the authors', yielded these V and J calls. The table for this sample lists about 210,000 distinct CDR3 sequences; 65% of them were counted only once. Approximately 6.6% of the sample is held by the ten biggest clonotypes.

The data were obtained in a study of tumor-infiltrating lymphocytes in primary liver carcinoma (dated by TCRdb to about 2017). Regarding the research as a whole: A handful of patients with histopathologically diagnosed primary liver carcinoma underwent surgical resection in China between late 2015 and early 2016. Repertoires from technical replicates were highly reproducible, with mean shared-clone rates roughly 0.89 and correlation coefficients above 0.98. A total of roughly 35 specimens from 5 patients went through TCRbeta repertoire sequencing, namely 25 tumor regions, 5 adjacent noncancerous liver tissues and 5 peripheral blood samples. Roughly 3.65 to 7.13 million productive TCRbeta reads were obtained per sample, and no significant difference in read depth was found between tissue types. Of the five patients, three men and two women aged 30 to 69 years, four had hepatocellular carcinoma and one had combined HCC and intrahepatic cholangiocarcinoma. Tumors of the five patients were stage T1-T3 N0M0 with maximum diameters of about 4.2 to 10 cm. TCRbeta repertoire sequencing, expression microarrays and whole-exome sequencing were combined in the study across five regions of each liver tumor, with adjacent normal tissue and blood also included.

From the cysteine up to the phenylalanine, the CDR3 has a length of 15 residues. Only the CDR3 DNA stays, 45 bases, in frame from base 1. TRIzol reagent was used to extract blood RNA from unsorted whole blood, while the DNeasy Blood & Tissue kit provided the germline DNA. At the time of sampling, the patients had chronic HBV infection and had not received any treatment. Roughly 4 milliliters of peripheral blood were collected into K2EDTA tubes before surgery. Overall study results and their limits: Comparison of CD4+ and CD8+ T cell repertoires was precluded by the use of bulk unsorted samples. The top 250 clones made up a significantly larger repertoire fraction in tumors than in blood (p = 0.039). Only the TCR beta chain was sequenced, which likely underestimates true repertoire diversity because unpaired alpha chains were not captured. Consistent with antigen-driven expansion, pairs of tumor regions showed higher repertoire overlap (mean roughly 35%) than either tumor-adjacent pairs (about 17%) or tumor-blood pairs (roughly 15%). The study included only five or six patients, and the authors note findings should be validated in a larger study.

Specimen: peripheral blood. The rearranged segments are TRBV12-3 or TRBV12-4 and TRBJ1-2; TRBD1 agrees with 8 junctional bases. The clonotype originates from a woman aged 60-70 years with primary liver carcinoma and hepatitis B virus infection. The CDR3 region reads CAGSADQGARHGYTF. DNA sequence: TGTGCCGGCAGTGCAGACCAGGGGGCCCGTCATGGCTACACCTTC.